The entry below gives a single T cell receptor beta chain sequence along with its context. This record comes from a study of blood T cell repertoires in COVID-19. Whole-study context: Both acute and convalescent COVID-19 samples were obtained from the United States, Italy and Spain.

Original data processing: The assay estimated nucleated cells by amplifying reference gene primers. Data came from immunoSEQ multiplex PCR; TCRdb stores just in-frame clones and leaves some out. The DNA gave D and trimming, while V, J and clone size come from that table. The table records about 130,000 clones, 80% to 90% of them present only once. Losses at the gene ends were 1 base for V and 4 bases for J; bases not matched to a gene: 6. This CDR3 contains 15 residues. Germline V gene data show CDR1 as WNHNN and CDR2 as SYGVQD (reference sequence). Participant reports of clinical history set cohort assignment. Recovered status in Cohort 3 required two negative PCRs, clearance, or symptom resolution.

The clonotype originates from a woman between 50 and 59 years old who had recovered from COVID-19. The V gene is TRBV10-1, the J gene TRBJ2-7; 8 bases fit TRBD1. Sequenced material: PBMCs or T cells enriched from blood (not recorded which). DNA for the CDR3: TGCGCCAGCAGTGAGTTGAGCAGGGGGCGATACGAGCAGTACTTC. Amino acids: CASSELSRGRYEQYF.